The present T cell receptor beta chain was sequenced within a study of identical twins. cDNA carried unique molecular identifiers, and a universal primer site was added by template switching. TCRdb re-called the 5' RACE reads through MiXCR, storing one row per CDR3 protein. This sample carries about 240,000 distinct CDR3 sequences, roughly a tenth of them seen once, and the ten largest clones take 9% to 10%. In its sample, this clonotype was seen many times. No antigen is known for it. Findings and caveats of the study: Findings depended on cross-sectional statistics rather than tracking the same donors. Abundant cord blood beta clonotypes carried fewer insertions; memory repertoires showed none.

CDR3 size: 13 residues. Trimming left V 7 bases short and J 0 bases short, with 9 bases between. The receptor was derived from a man between 50 and 59 years old in good health. The V gene is TRBV12-3 or TRBV12-4, the J gene TRBJ1-2; D uncertain. Sequenced material: memory T cells sorted from blood. The DNA for the CDR3 is TGTGCCAGCACCACCTCAGCTAACTATGGCTACACCTTC. This sequence encodes CASTTSANYGYTF.